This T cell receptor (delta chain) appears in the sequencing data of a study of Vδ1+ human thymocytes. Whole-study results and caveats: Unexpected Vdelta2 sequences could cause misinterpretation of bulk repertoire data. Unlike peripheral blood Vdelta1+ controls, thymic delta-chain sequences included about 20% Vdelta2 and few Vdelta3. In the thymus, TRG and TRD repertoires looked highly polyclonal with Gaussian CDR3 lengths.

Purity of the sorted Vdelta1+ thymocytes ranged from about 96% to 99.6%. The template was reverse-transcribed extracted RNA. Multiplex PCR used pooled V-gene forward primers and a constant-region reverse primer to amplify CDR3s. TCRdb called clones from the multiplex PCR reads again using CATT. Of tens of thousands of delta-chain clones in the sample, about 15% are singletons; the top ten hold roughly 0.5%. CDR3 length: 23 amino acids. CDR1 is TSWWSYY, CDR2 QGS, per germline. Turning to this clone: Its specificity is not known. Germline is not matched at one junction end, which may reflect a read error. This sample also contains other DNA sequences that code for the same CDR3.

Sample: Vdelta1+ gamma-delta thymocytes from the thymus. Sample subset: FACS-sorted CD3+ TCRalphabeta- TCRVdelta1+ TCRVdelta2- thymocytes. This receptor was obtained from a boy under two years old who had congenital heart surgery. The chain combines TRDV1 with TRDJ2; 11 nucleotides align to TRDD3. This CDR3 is CALGEPLYVWGIPTTTETAQLFF. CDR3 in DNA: TGTGCTCTTGGGGAACCGCTCTACGTCTGGGGGATACCAACCACCACAGAGACAGCACAGCTCTTCTTT.